This is a list of T cell receptor beta chains from one sample in a study of blood T cell repertoires in COVID-19. TCRdb's table, derived via immunoSEQ multiplex PCR, lists solely in-frame clones and lacks some. The repertoire includes about 260,000 clones, about nine tenths of them detected once, and about 1% sits in the top ten. The sequenced sample consisted of PBMCs or T cells enriched from blood (not recorded which). These receptors were collected from a man aged 50 to 59 who had been exposed to COVID-19. The CDR3 runs from the conserved cysteine through the conserved F or W. The order of the fields is J gene, D gene, clone size, V gene, CDR3 protein, CDR3 DNA. The D gene is left open where the match is weak. Clone size, where shown, is once, few, many, or a class for clones that have expanded.

TRBJ2-3	TRBD2	-	TRBV25-1	CASSDLKGGGLAGDTQYF	TGTGCCAGCAGTGACCTAAAAGGGGGGGGACTAGCGGGAGATACGCAGTATTTT
TRBJ1-2	-	-	TRBV27	CASSLDANGGYYYGYTF	TGTGCCAGCAGTTTGGACGCAAACGGAGGGTATTACTATGGCTACACCTTC
TRBJ1-1	-	-	TRBV28	CASSLGGRSTEAFF	TGTGCCAGCAGTTTAGGAGGTCGTAGTACTGAAGCTTTCTTT
TRBJ1-3	-	once	TRBV5-4	CASSLTFGKTGPGNTIYF	TGTGCCAGCAGCTTGACCTTTGGCAAGACAGGACCTGGAAACACCATATATTTT
TRBJ1-6	-	-	TRBV6-5	CASSNSGYNSPLHF	TGTGCCAGCAGCAACAGCGGATATAATTCACCCCTCCACTTT
TRBJ1-3	TRBD1	-	TRBV7-2	CASSLRTGGSGNTIYF	TGTGCCAGCAGCTTACGGACAGGGGGCAGTGGAAACACCATATATTTT
TRBJ2-3	-	-	TRBV5-1	CASSLAEWGEVGTDTQYF	TGCGCCAGCAGCTTGGCCGAATGGGGAGAAGTGGGCACAGATACGCAGTATTTT
TRBJ2-2	-	many	TRBV24-1	CATSESVTPGNTGELFF	TGTGCCACCAGTGAGTCTGTGACCCCGGGGAACACCGGGGAGCTGTTTTTT
TRBJ2-1	TRBD2	-	TRBV5-6	CASSDRERGAYNEQFF	TGTGCCAGCAGCGATCGGGAGCGGGGGGCTTACAATGAGCAGTTCTTC
TRBJ2-1	TRBD2	-	TRBV15	CATSREEGGSEVNEQFF	TGTGCCACCAGCAGAGAGGAAGGCGGGAGTGAAGTCAATGAGCAGTTCTTC
TRBJ2-7	TRBD1	-	TRBV9	CASSRTGGKSYEQYF	TGTGCCAGCAGCAGGACAGGGGGGAAGTCCTACGAGCAGTACTTC
TRBJ1-2	-	-	TRBV6-4	CASSLYPTGTNYGYTF	TGTGCCAGCAGCCTATACCCGACAGGCACCAACTATGGCTACACCTTC
TRBJ1-1	-	-	TRBV28	CASSLPSGQGGTEAFF	TGTGCCAGCAGTTTACCCTCCGGGCAGGGAGGAACTGAAGCTTTCTTT
TRBJ1-5	-	-	TRBV6-2/TRBV6-3	CASSPIRVSGQPQHF	TGTGCCAGCAGCCCCATCAGGGTATCAGGCCAGCCCCAGCATTTT
TRBJ1-2	TRBD1	-	TRBV5-1	CASSRGTGAKGDYGYTF	TGCGCCAGCAGCCGGGGGACAGGAGCTAAGGGTGACTATGGCTACACCTTC
TRBJ2-1	TRBD2	-	TRBV12-5	CASGSPGTSGGYNEQFF	TGTGCTAGTGGTTCCCCTGGGACTAGCGGGGGATACAATGAGCAGTTCTTC
TRBJ1-2	TRBD1	-	TRBV18	CASSPGTVGYGYTF	TGTGCCAGCTCACCCGGGACAGTTGGCTATGGCTACACCTTC
TRBJ1-6	-	-	TRBV4-2	CASSRAGQNSPLHF	TGTGCCAGCAGCAGGGCAGGGCAAAATTCACCCCTCCACTTT
TRBJ2-2	-	-	TRBV11-3	CASSLGLRLGAHTGELFF	TGTGCCAGCAGCTTAGGCCTAAGGCTAGGAGCACATACCGGGGAGCTGTTTTTT
TRBJ2-1	-	-	TRBV7-3	CASSATSFSEQFF	TGTGCCAGCAGCGCGACTAGTTTTAGTGAGCAGTTCTTC
TRBJ1-4	-	once	TRBV4-1	CASSQDSGWEEKLFF	TGCGCCAGCAGCCAAGATTCAGGGTGGGAAGAAAAACTGTTTTTT
TRBJ1-6	TRBD1	-	TRBV5-1	CASSGGDRDHSPLHF	TGCGCCAGCAGCGGGGGGGACAGGGATCATTCACCCCTCCACTTT